This TCR beta chain stems from a study of HIV-infected patients and healthy controls. Study-wide results and caveats: Eight alpha and eight beta V genes differed significantly in mean usage between HIV-infected patients and controls.

cDNA was made from approximately 500 ng RNA using alpha and beta constant primers. Using multiplexing indices, alpha and beta chain libraries were generated apart by chain-specific third strand synthesis. Via MiXCR, TCRdb re-called the 5' RACE reads, giving one row per CDR3 protein. The table has about 4,600 distinct CDR3 sequences, more than 5% seen once; the top ten hold roughly 31%. Within the sample, this clonotype is medium-sized (0.01 to 0.1%). The antigen remains undetermined. Antiretroviral therapy had run roughly three months, about 14 weeks, before follow-up blood collection. No cell fractionation was done, so the repertoire covers all unsorted peripheral blood T cells. Sequences were derived from blood, sampled during antiretroviral therapy. This clonotype originated in an adult with HIV infection.

The CDR3 nucleotides read TGTGCCAGCAGCGCGGACAGTTCCTCTGGGGCCAACGTCCTGACTTTC. Amino acids: CASSADSSSGANVLTF. The J gene is TRBJ2-6, the V gene TRBV2; D is possibly TRBD1 (6 bases). This CDR3 spans 16 amino acids. Trimming stripped 6 bases from V and 0 bases from J, with 12 bases between. The V gene's germline CDR1 is SNHLY and CDR2 FYNNEI.